What follows describes a single TCR beta chain. Method: immunoSEQ multiplex PCR; TCRdb's copy keeps in-frame clones and lacks some. Found here are some 310,000 clones, 89% of them singletons; the top ten hold about 8.4%. The sample originates from a study of blood T cell repertoires in COVID-19. Germline CDR1 reads PRHDT; CDR2 reads FYEKMQ (reference sequence). The CDR3 covers 15 residues. V gave up 3 bases and J gave up 7 bases, with 16 bases separating them. Across 20 to 25 US areas, participants ranged in age from roughly 18 to 95 years. The sequence came from a woman in her twenties or thirties who had recovered from COVID-19. The sequenced sample consisted of PBMCs or T cells enriched from blood (not recorded which). The V and J genes are TRBV13 and TRBJ2-1; D perhaps matches TRBD1 (7 bases). CDR3 DNA sequence: TGTGCCAGCAGCTTCGGGGGTGGCAGGGGGAATGAGCAGTTCTTC. It yields the protein CASSFGGGRGNEQFF.